This T cell receptor beta chain stems from a study of identical twins (dated by TCRdb to about 2016). Turning to the overall study: TCR alpha and beta repertoires from monozygotic twins, unrelated adults of various ages and cord blood were deep-sequenced to test whether fetal clonotypes persist. To rule out contamination, the twin experiments were replicated at different times with different library preparation protocols.

With respect to this clonotype: There is no known antigen for this receptor. No much larger clonotype is one base removed from it; base qualities were not supplied.

Every donor was a healthy Caucasian. CDR1 is given as DFQATT and CDR2 as SNEGSKA, both from the germline V gene (reference sequence). The V end gives up 6 bases and the J end 3 bases, leaving 13 bases in the junction not matched to a gene. The CDR3 goes from the cysteine to the phenylalanine over 15 residues. Kept here is only the CDR3 DNA, which spans 45 bases and is read in frame from base 1. The library was generated by 5' RACE. TCRdb names Illumina HiSeq 2000 as the instrument used. Template switching added a universal primer binding site, and the final cDNA carried a unique molecular identifier that allowed TCR cDNA molecules to be counted accurately. Specific primers in the conserved constant-segment region were used to synthesize first-strand cDNA for TCR alpha and beta chains. Each cDNA library was double barcoded, with a SMART-Mk sample barcode plus Illumina barcodes, to control for contamination. TruSeq adapter sequences along with Illumina sample barcodes were introduced in two successive PCR steps. The Illumina HiSeq platform was used with custom primers to sequence TCR alpha and beta cDNA libraries. Turning to the authors' computational methods: Unique molecular identifiers were extracted from raw reads with MiGEC, and CDR3 positions were determined with MiXCR. Recombination models were inferred per individual with the repgenHMM and IGoR tools using an EM algorithm. Shared clonotypes were analyzed with the tcR package in R, and sharing was normalized by the product of cloneset sizes. To study raw recombination free of thymic and clonal selection effects, out-of-frame nonproductive sequences were analyzed. TCRdb itself trimmed the public reads at Q25 with fastp, ran MiXCR and retained productive beta chains. Rows with a matching CDR3 protein are joined into one entry that keeps the most common DNA and genes. The V and J calls shown here were made by TCRdb, not taken from the authors' results. This sample has more than 1.5 million distinct CDR3 sequences in its table, and under 35% of those were observed once. The ten largest clones add up to roughly 0.3% of the sample.

The full study reports these points: Because the same donors could not be followed over many years, the conclusions depended on cross-sectional statistical analysis. Compared with coincidental sharing between unrelated individuals, out-of-frame TCR alpha sequences shared between twins showed an excess of sequences with low generation probability. In beta out-of-frame sequences, excess twin sharing was weaker, because having fewer shared sequences lowered the signal-to-noise ratio. Zero-insertion analyses could be partly confounded by invariant T cells such as MAIT and iNKT, although diverse VJ usage argued against such confounding for most clonotypes. Out-of-frame TCR alpha sharing in monozygotic twins was systematically underestimated by recombination models, whereas sharing between unrelated individuals was in agreement with the recombination models. Fewer insertions were carried by abundant cord blood beta clonotypes, a similar but weaker trend appeared in young adult naive repertoires, and no such trend appeared in memory repertoires.

The source is a newborn girl in good health. Sequenced sample: cord blood. The chain is assembled from TRBV20-1 and TRBJ1-2; TRBD1 lines up with 7 middle nucleotides. The bases read TGCAGTGCCCGGGACTTAGGGGGCGGGTACTATGGCTACACCTTC. Its translation is CSARDLGGGYYGYTF.